The 19 T cell receptor beta chains given below trace back to one sample, sequenced in a study of T cell repertoires in cytomegalovirus infection. TCRdb re-called the reads with MiXCR, one entry per CDR3 protein. This sample has roughly 80,000 distinct CDR3 sequences, with roughly a quarter found just once. The antigens for these receptors are not known. Sequenced material: CD8+ T cells from cultured PBMCs, taken from culture after CMV antigen stimulation. These receptors were obtained from a human donor in good health (CMV status not recorded). Some clones in this sample may be carry-over from other donors' samples.

This clonotype appeared many times. V gene TRBV27 combines with J gene TRBJ2-7, with unresolved D. This CDR3 comprises 12 residues. CDR1 and CDR2 from the germline V gene are MNHEY and SMNVEV (reference sequence). Trimming took 2 bases from V and 2 from J, leaving 4 bases between them. The CDR3 nucleotides read TGTGCCAGCAGTTTAAGAGCCTACGAGCAGTACTTC. Protein product: CASSLRAYEQYF.

This clonotype was observed a handful of times. V gene TRBV7-9 combines with J gene TRBJ2-5; possible D gene TRBD2, 5 bases. This CDR3 is 15 amino acids long. The V end was cut by 3 bases, the J end by 5 bases, with 16 bases between. Germline V gene data show CDR1 as SEHNR and CDR2 as FQNEAQ (reference sequence). CDR3 region: CASSFRGGDWETQYF. The CDR3, as DNA: TGTGCCAGCAGCTTCCGGGGTGGGGATTGGGAGACCCAGTACTTC. The full variable domain, with the rest looked up from reference TRBV7-9 and TRBJ2-5, is DTGVSQNPRHKITKRGQNVTFRCDPISEHNRLYWYRQTLGQGPEFLTYFQNEAQLEKSRLLSDRFSAERPKGSFSTLEIQRTEQGDSAMYLCASSFRGGDWETQYFGPGTRLLVL.

A few counts support this clonotype. V gene TRBV25-1 combines with J gene TRBJ2-7, with 10 bases fitting TRBD2. With 3 bases clipped from V and 2 bases from J, the junction kept 4 bases outside the gene matches. The CDR3 is made up of 15 amino acids. Germline loops: CDR1 MGHDK, CDR2 SYGVNS. CDR3 coding DNA: TGTGCCAGCAGTGACGGGACTAGCGTTACCTACGAGCAGTACTTC. Translated: CASSDGTSVTYEQYF.

This clonotype was seen only a few times. The gene calls are TRBV12-5 and TRBJ1-2; TRBD1 might be the D (6 bases). V gave up 2 bases and J gave up 6 bases, with 13 bases separating them. The length of the CDR3 is 14 residues. The germline V gene encodes CDR1 LGHNT and CDR2 FRNRAP. The CDR3 reads CASGLFSWGHGYTF. The CDR3 DNA reads as TGTGCTAGTGGTTTGTTCTCTTGGGGGCATGGCTACACCTTC.

The V and J genes are TRBV30 and TRBJ2-2; D gene uncertain. Germline loops: CDR1 GTSNPN, CDR2 SVGIG (reference sequence). The length of the CDR3 is 14 residues. V was cut by 0 bases and J by 1 base, with 6 bases left in between. The CDR3 sequence is CAWSVEMNTGELFF. The CDR3 nucleotides are TGTGCCTGGAGTGTAGAGATGAACACCGGGGAGCTGTTTTTT.

About this clonotype itself: A much larger clone differs by one base, so this may be a read error. The genes are TRBV7-3 and TRBJ1-1; 7 positions match TRBD1. From germline, CDR1 is SGHTA and CDR2 FQGTGA. CDR3 size: 16 residues. The chain's CDR3 is CAGSSLRGDLNTEAFF. As DNA, the CDR3 is TGTGCCGGCAGCTCCCTCAGGGGGGATTTGAACACTGAAGCTTTCTTT.

In DNA form, the CDR3 reads TGTGCCACCAGCAGGGGGGTAGCGGGAGATGGGTCAGATACGCAGTATTTT. Encoded protein: CATSRGVAGDGSDTQYF. V is TRBV15 and J is TRBJ2-3; 9 nucleotides agree with TRBD2. From germline, CDR1 is LNHNV and CDR2 YYDKDF (reference sequence). Trimming took 3 bases from V and 4 from J; bases not matched to a gene: 11. The CDR3 has 17 amino acids.

This clonotype was observed a handful of times. The V gene is TRBV6-2 or TRBV6-3, the J gene TRBJ2-5, with D unclear. Germline CDR1 MNHEY, CDR2 SVGEGT. V shed 6 bases and J shed 0 bases, with 8 bases lying between them. CDR3 length: 13 residues. As DNA, the CDR3 is TGTGCCAGCAGACCGCAGAACCAAGAGACCCAGTACTTC. Its protein is CASRPQNQETQYF.

A few counts support this clonotype. This chain joins TRBV4-3 and TRBJ2-7; no firm D call. Germline loops: CDR1 LGHNA, CDR2 YSLEER. The CDR3 has 17 amino acids. V was trimmed by 0 bases and J by 0 bases, leaving 15 bases between them. The CDR3 DNA reads as TGCGCCAGCAGCCAAGATTCATCCGGGCCGAGCTCCTACGAGCAGTACTTC. It codes for CASSQDSSGPSSYEQYF.

This clonotype was observed at least ten times. The J gene is TRBJ2-1, the V gene TRBV12-3 or TRBV12-4; D not resolved. With 2 bases removed from V and 8 bases from J, the gap between germline ends came to 7 bases. CDR3 size: 12 residues. Here the CDR3 DNA reads TGTGCCAGCAGTTTAAAGGCGTATGAGCAGTTCTTC. Amino acids: CASSLKAYEQFF.

This clonotype has a count of ten or more. The chain couples TRBV12-3 or TRBV12-4 to TRBJ1-1; the D gene is possibly TRBD1 (5 bases). This CDR3 region has 15 residues. Trimming shortened V by 2 bases and J by 7 bases, and 17 bases separated the two germline ends. The chain's CDR3 is CASSLSSGNRFEAFF. DNA for the CDR3: TGTGCCAGCAGTTTATCCTCAGGGAATCGATTTGAAGCTTTCTTT.

This clonotype occurred many times. The J gene is TRBJ2-7, the V gene TRBV7-6, with 9 bases lining up with TRBD1. This CDR3 has 15 residues. V shed 5 bases and J 3 bases; nucleotides not matched to a gene: 8. Per germline, CDR1 SGHVS and CDR2 FNYEAQ. In nucleotides, the CDR3 is TGTGCCAGCAGCCAAGGACAGGGGCTCGACTACGAGCAGTACTTC. Translated, it gives CASSQGQGLDYEQYF.

The V gene is TRBV5-4, the J gene TRBJ2-1; 11 bases fit TRBD1. Germline V gives CDR1 SGHNT, CDR2 YYREEE (reference sequence). The CDR3 extends over 14 amino acids. Trimming cost V 4 bases and J 6 bases; bases outside gene matches: 3. The CDR3 DNA sequence: TGTGCCAGCAGCGCCGGGACAGGGGGCAATGAGCAGTTCTTC. Translated, it gives CASSAGTGGNEQFF.

The chain carries TRBV6-7 and TRBJ1-5, with D possibly being TRBD1 (6 bases). TRBV6-7 is known as an ORF, though its function is uncertain. The V end lost 7 bases, the J end lost 7 bases, and 17 bases lay between the germline ends. The CDR3 runs 14 residues. The CDR3 region is CASINIGQKQPQHF. The CDR3 DNA reads as TGTGCCAGCATTAACATAGGACAGAAACAGCCCCAGCATTTT.

A remark on this clonotype: Given a much more abundant clone one base away, this may be a read error. The V gene is TRBV4-3, the J gene TRBJ2-1; D may be TRBD1 or TRBD2 (5 bases each). V lost 0 bases and J lost 5, with 14 bases in between. The CDR3 runs 16 residues. Germline V gene lookup returns CDR1 LGHNA and CDR2 YSLEER. CDR3 in amino acids: CASSQETDTRHNEQFF. CDR3 DNA: TGCGCCAGCAGCCAAGAGACGGACACTAGACACAATGAGCAGTTCTTC.

There are many counts of this clonotype. The rearrangement joins TRBV7-9 to TRBJ2-7, with TRBD1 identical over 11 bases. The V gene's germline CDR1 is SEHNR and CDR2 FQNEAQ (reference sequence). This CDR3 contains 20 residues. Unmatched junction bases numbered 24, after V lost 10 bases and J lost 1 base. CDR3 amino acids: CAIIAPPGGVRDRGSYEQYF. The CDR3 DNA follows: TGTGCCATAATCGCTCCCCCAGGGGGGGTCCGGGACAGGGGGTCCTACGAGCAGTACTTC.

This clonotype was observed many times. The V gene is TRBV27, the J gene TRBJ2-7, with D possibly matching TRBD2 (6 bases). The germline V gene encodes CDR1 MNHEY and CDR2 SMNVEV (reference sequence). Trimming shortened V by 2 bases and J by 4 bases, and 12 bases separated the two germline ends. The CDR3 covers 14 residues. In nucleotides, the CDR3 is TGTGCCAGCAGTTTAGGAGGAGGGGCGTACGAGCAGTACTTC. It encodes CASSLGGGAYEQYF.

This clonotype was found a few times. V is TRBV5-6 and J is TRBJ2-2; D remains unclear. This CDR3 has 13 residues. Germline CDR1 reads SGHDT; CDR2 reads YYEEEE. V was clipped by 0 bases and J by 7 bases, with 7 bases between them. This CDR3 is CASSLGALGELFF. The DNA for the CDR3 is TGTGCCAGCAGCTTGGGGGCTCTCGGGGAGCTGTTTTTT. The full variable domain, completed using reference TRBV5-6 and TRBJ2-2, is DAGVTQSPTHLIKTRGQQVTLRCSPKSGHDTVSWYQQALGQGPQFIFQYYEEEERQRGNFPDRFSGHQFPNYSSELNVNALLLGDSALYLCASSLGALGELFFGEGSRLTVL.

In its sample, this clonotype was seen a few times. V and J are TRBV2 and TRBJ1-5; the D gene is possibly TRBD1 (6 bases). Trimming removed 3 bases from V and 2 bases from J, with 11 bases in between. Germline V gene lookup returns CDR1 SNHLY and CDR2 FYNNEI. The length of the CDR3 is 15 residues. The CDR3 nucleotides read TGTGCCAGCAGTGACCCCCCAGGGGGCAATCAGCCCCAGCATTTT. This sequence encodes CASSDPPGGNQPQHF.